The rows below give T cell receptor beta chains drawn from one sample of a study of cytomegalovirus exposure and HLA in healthy donors. Method: immunoSEQ multiplex PCR; TCRdb's copy keeps in-frame clones and lacks some. The sample holds 250,000 to 400,000 clones; approximately 91% are singletons and the top ten take around 0.96%. The sequenced material came from PBMCs. The receptor source for this set is a man younger than 40 in good health and CMV-seronegative. CDR3s include the opening cysteine and the closing phenylalanine or tryptophan. The order of the fields is V gene, D gene, clone size, J gene, CDR3 protein, CDR3 DNA. The D gene is left open where the match is weak. Clone size is stated in some rows and not others, as once, few, many or a class when expanded.

TRBV7-8	TRBD1	NA	TRBJ2-7	CASSSTGGEQYF	TGTGCCAGCAGCTCAACAGGGGGGGAGCAGTACTTC
TRBV2	TRBD1	once	TRBJ2-7	CASRYYRGYEQYF	TGTGCCAGCCGTTATTACAGGGGATACGAGCAGTACTTC
TRBV7-2	NA	NA	TRBJ1-2	CASRIKSADNYGYTF	TGTGCCAGCAGGATCAAGTCTGCAGATAACTATGGCTACACCTTC
TRBV5-1	NA	NA	TRBJ1-1	CASSFLRGPFF	TGCGCCAGCAGCTTTCTCAGGGGACCTTTCTTT
TRBV20-1	NA	NA	TRBJ1-3	CSARDLNTIYF	TGCAGTGCTAGAGATCTCAACACCATATATTTT
TRBV7-8	NA	NA	TRBJ1-2	CASSLWEGWGGYTF	TGTGCCAGCAGCTTATGGGAGGGCTGGGGTGGCTACACCTTC
TRBV27	TRBD1	NA	TRBJ2-7	CASSSGTGLYEQYF	TGTGCCAGCAGTTCAGGGACAGGCCTCTACGAGCAGTACTTC
TRBV30	NA	NA	TRBJ2-3	CAWKNNKRGGAEDTQYF	TGTGCCTGGAAGAACAACAAAAGAGGGGGGGCCGAAGATACGCAGTATTTT
TRBV9	NA	NA	TRBJ2-2	CASSPPGGVNTGELFF	TGTGCCAGCAGCCCCCCCGGCGGAGTAAACACCGGGGAGCTGTTTTTT
TRBV6-1	TRBD1	NA	TRBJ1-5	CASSEPTGVSNQPQHF	TGTGCCAGCAGTGAACCGACAGGGGTGAGCAATCAGCCCCAGCATTTT
TRBV4-2	NA	NA	TRBJ1-2	CASSQDNTGYGYTF	TGTGCCAGCAGCCAAGATAATACTGGCTATGGCTACACCTTC
TRBV5-1	NA	NA	TRBJ1-3	CASSLVGRNSGNTIYF	TGCGCCAGCAGCTTGGTCGGCAGGAACTCTGGAAACACCATATATTTT
TRBV27	NA	NA	TRBJ1-6	CASSLTLGGVPYNSPLHF	TGTGCCAGCAGTTTGACCCTCGGGGGGGTGCCCTATAATTCACCCCTCCACTTT
TRBV11-3	TRBD2	NA	TRBJ2-3	CASSSQTSGGGDTQYF	TGTGCCAGCAGCTCCCAGACTAGCGGGGGTGGAGATACGCAGTATTTT
TRBV6-1	TRBD1	NA	TRBJ1-1	CASRRQGNTEAFF	TGTGCCAGCAGGCGACAGGGGAACACTGAAGCTTTCTTT
TRBV7-2	TRBD2	NA	TRBJ2-7	CASSSTAGSGVGSYEQYF	TGTGCCAGCAGCTCCACCGCGGGTAGCGGGGTGGGGTCCTACGAGCAGTACTTC
TRBV5-6	NA	NA	TRBJ1-2	CASSLVSLYGYTF	TGTGCCAGCAGCTTGGTTAGCCTCTATGGCTACACCTTC
TRBV19	NA	NA	TRBJ1-5	CASRAYLDSYSNQPQHF	TGTGCCAGTAGGGCCTACCTCGACAGCTATAGCAATCAGCCCCAGCATTTT
TRBV6-5	NA	NA	TRBJ2-5	CASTAPGWETQYF	TGTGCCAGCACTGCCCCAGGTTGGGAGACCCAGTACTTC
TRBV29-1	NA	NA	TRBJ2-4	CSAENGGVAKNIQYF	TGCAGCGCCGAGAATGGCGGCGTAGCCAAAAACATTCAGTACTTC
TRBV2	TRBD1	NA	TRBJ2-3	CASSELTGDTDTQYF	TGTGCCAGCAGTGAGCTGACAGGGGACACAGATACGCAGTATTTT
TRBV6-1	TRBD1	NA	TRBJ2-1	CASLPDRVSHNEQFF	TGTGCCAGCCTCCCGGACAGGGTTTCTCACAATGAGCAGTTCTTC
TRBV5-1	TRBD1	NA	TRBJ1-2	CASSLGPTGYLSTYGYTF	TGCGCCAGCAGCTTGGGGCCGACAGGGTACCTTAGCACCTATGGCTACACCTTC
TRBV7-6	TRBD2	NA	TRBJ2-5	CASSLGSSGGKETQYF	TGTGCCAGCAGCTTAGGTTCTAGCGGGGGTAAAGAGACCCAGTACTTC
TRBV5-6	NA	NA	TRBJ1-2	CASSIDRSYGYTF	TGTGCCAGCAGCATTGACAGGAGCTATGGCTACACCTTC
TRBV11-2	TRBD1	NA	TRBJ2-2	CASSLGGTGGNTGELFF	TGTGCCAGCAGCTTAGGTGGGACAGGGGGTAACACCGGGGAGCTGTTTTTT
TRBV5-4	TRBD1	few	TRBJ2-2	CASSWTGAGELFF	TGTGCCAGCAGCTGGACAGGGGCCGGGGAGCTGTTTTTT
TRBV6-5	NA	NA	TRBJ1-5	CASSYGTGGNQPQHF	TGTGCCAGCAGTTACGGGACGGGAGGCAATCAGCCCCAGCATTTT
TRBV6-1	TRBD1	NA	TRBJ1-2	CASRETGGTNYGYTF	TGTGCCAGCAGAGAAACAGGGGGAACTAACTATGGCTACACCTTC
TRBV6-5	NA	NA	TRBJ2-7	CASSYSGQGIYEQYF	TGTGCCAGCAGTTACTCCGGACAAGGAATTTACGAGCAGTACTTC
TRBV2	TRBD1	NA	TRBJ1-6	CASSENRGSYNSPLHF	TGTGCCAGCAGTGAGAACAGGGGGTCCTATAATTCACCCCTCCACTTT
TRBV4-3	TRBD1	NA	TRBJ1-6	CASSHLRGQGNSPLHF	TGCGCCAGCAGCCACCTAAGGGGACAGGGTAATTCACCCCTCCACTTT
TRBV6-5	TRBD2	NA	TRBJ2-2	CASRMTSGNTGELFF	TGTGCCAGCAGGATGACTAGCGGGAACACCGGGGAGCTGTTTTTT
TRBV7-9	NA	few	TRBJ1-5	CASSFGDQPQHF	TGTGCCAGCAGCTTCGGGGATCAGCCCCAGCATTTT
TRBV5-6	NA	once	TRBJ1-6	CASSINNSPLHF	TGTGCCAGCAGCATAAATAATTCACCCCTCCACTTT
TRBV18	NA	NA	TRBJ1-2	CASSSGTPLGYGYTF	TGTGCCAGCTCATCCGGGACACCACTCGGCTATGGCTACACCTTC
TRBV6-5	NA	NA	TRBJ2-5	CASSYSTGSRETQYF	TGTGCCAGCAGTTACTCGACCGGTAGCCGAGAGACCCAGTACTTC
TRBV7-9	NA	NA	TRBJ1-1	CASSPGQTEAFF	TGTGCCAGCAGCCCAGGACAGACTGAAGCTTTCTTT
TRBV11-3	NA	once	TRBJ2-3	CASSRRTDSTDTQYF	TGTGCCAGCAGCCGGCGTACAGATAGCACAGATACGCAGTATTTT
TRBV5-1	NA	NA	TRBJ2-2	CASSTGLQGNTGELFF	TGCGCCAGCAGCACCGGGCTACAGGGGAACACCGGGGAGCTGTTTTTT